The present T cell receptor beta chain was sequenced within a study of blood T cells in healthy people across ages. This CDR3 has 14 amino acids. The ends were cut back, 2 bases at V and 6 bases at J, with 13 bases in the middle. Every participating donor contributed about 10 milliliters of peripheral blood through a draw. In its sample, this clonotype was seen a few times. The target antigen is unknown. Alongside a J-beta primer mix, a sample-barcoded 5' primer served in a second PCR lasting roughly 7 to 11 cycles. TCRdb analysed the 5' RACE reads with MiXCR anew, one entry per CDR3 protein. The data show roughly 800,000 distinct CDR3 sequences, 25% seen once. Study results and limitations: Estimated diversity that came from one million T cells was considered an underestimate.

The same sample was also studied in work on T cells of mothers and their children. That source adds: Donation involved a few healthy Caucasian mothers and the six children that they had.

The V gene is TRBV12-3 or TRBV12-4, the J gene TRBJ1-1; D is unresolved. This TCR came from a boy younger than 18 in good health. The specimen sequenced was blood. The CDR3 region is CASSLSVGPAEAFF. Written as DNA, the CDR3 is TGTGCCAGCAGTTTAAGTGTCGGGCCCGCTGAAGCTTTCTTT.